This passage covers 10 T cell receptor beta chains from one sample sequenced in a study of glioma-infiltrating T cells. TCR alpha and beta CDR3 regions were amplified from RNA using iRepertoire nested multiplex PCR. TCRdb redid the calling of the multiplex PCR reads with MiXCR, one entry per CDR3 protein. Of approximately 190,000 distinct CDR3 sequences listed, more than 25% are singletons. Material: glioma tissue, nonneoplastic brain tissue, or PBMCs (not recorded which). All receptors come from a human donor with low-grade glioma or glioblastoma, undergoing nonglioma brain surgery, or in good health (not recorded which).

V gene TRBV5-1 combines with J gene TRBJ2-1, with 8 positions matching TRBD2. Looked up from germline, CDR1 is SGHRS and CDR2 is YFSETQ. This CDR3 has 15 residues. V was pared by 2 bases and J by 8 bases, with 9 bases of the junction left unmatched. The DNA of the CDR3 is TGCGCCAGCAGCTTTGGAGTAGCGGGACGTCATGAGCAGTTCTTC. Protein product: CASSFGVAGRHEQFF.

This clonotype was counted ten times or more. The chain links TRBV4-3 to TRBJ1-6; TRBD1 matches at 7 bases. J was trimmed by 2 bases and V by 3 bases; bases with no gene match: 1. Per germline, CDR1 LGHNA and CDR2 YSLEER. CDR3 size: 15 residues. The chain's CDR3 is CASSHGTAYNSPLHF. CDR3 DNA: TGCGCCAGCAGCCACGGGACAGCCTATAATTCACCCCTCCACTTT.

This clonotype was observed at least ten times. The rearrangement links TRBV27 to TRBJ2-2, with no clear D. This CDR3 region has 15 residues. The V gene lost 2 bases and the J gene lost 5 bases, with 12 bases spanning the gap. Looked up from germline, CDR1 is MNHEY and CDR2 is SMNVEV (reference sequence). This chain's CDR3 is CASSLSWVETGELFF. CDR3 nucleotides: TGTGCCAGCAGTTTAAGTTGGGTGGAGACCGGGGAGCTGTTTTTT.

Remarks on this clonotype: A junction end diverges from the germline sequence, so it may reflect a read error. The chain uses TRBV3-1 and TRBJ2-1; 14 nucleotides line up with TRBD2. The CDR3 loop spans 19 amino acids. Germline-derived CDR1 and CDR2 are LGHDT and YNNKEL (reference sequence). In nucleotides, the CDR3 is TGTGCCAGCAGCCACAACAGGGGGAACGGACTAGCGGGAGGCAATGAGCAGTGCTTC. Amino acids: CASSHNRGNGLAGGNEQCF.

Ten or more counts support this clonotype. V usage is TRBV5-4 and J usage is TRBJ2-1; 8 bases are a match to TRBD2. The V and J ends lost 2 bases and 9 bases, in that order; junction bases with no gene match: 10. This CDR3 spans 15 amino acids. Germline assignment: CDR1 SGHNT and CDR2 YYREEE (reference sequence). The CDR3 DNA is TGTGCCAGCAGCTTAAGACTAGCGCAGCGGAGTGAGCAGTTCTTC. Translation: CASSLRLAQRSEQFF. The full variable domain, completed using reference TRBV5-4 and TRBJ2-1, is ETGVTQSPTHLIKTRGQQVTLRCSSQSGHNTVSWYQQALGQGPQFIFQYYREEENGRGNFPPRFSGLQFPNYSSELNVNALELDDSALYLCASSLRLAQRSEQFFGPGTRLTVL.

This clonotype was detected many times. The V call is TRBV25-1, the J call TRBJ2-1; 10 bases agree with TRBD2. The trim removed 4 bases at V and 0 bases at J, leaving 6 bases unmatched. Germline V gives CDR1 MGHDK, CDR2 SYGVNS. The CDR3 has 17 amino acids. CDR3 protein: CASSGTSGADSYNEQFF. As DNA, the CDR3 is TGTGCCAGCAGTGGGACTAGCGGTGCTGACTCCTACAATGAGCAGTTCTTC. Complete variable domain (other parts from reference TRBV25-1 and TRBJ2-1): EADIYQTPRYLVIGTGKKITLECSQTMGHDKMYWYQQDPGMELHLIHYSYGVNSTEKGDLSSESTVSRIRTEHFPLTLESARPSHTSQYLCASSGTSGADSYNEQFFGPGTRLTVL.

This clonotype has only a few counts. J is TRBJ2-3 and V is TRBV9; no clear D gene. This CDR3 has 12 residues. V gave up 1 base and J gave up 7 bases, with 7 bases separating them. The germline CDR1 and CDR2 sequences are SGDLS and YYNGEE. This CDR3 reads CASSVTDNTQYF. In DNA form, the CDR3 reads TGTGCCAGCAGCGTAACTGATAATACGCAGTATTTT.

In this sample, this clonotype turned up many times. The rearrangement uses TRBV19 and TRBJ1-1; 7 bases map to TRBD1. V was pared by 5 bases and J by 7 bases, with 19 bases of the junction left unmatched. The germline CDR1 and CDR2 sequences are LNHDA and SQIVND (reference sequence). This CDR3 contains 17 residues. CDR3 DNA sequence: TGTGCCAGTAGTGGCGGACAGGCCGGCAGGGGAGGCTTTGAAGCTTTCTTT. Protein: CASSGGQAGRGGFEAFF.

The gene calls are TRBV7-3 and TRBJ2-3; 7 nucleotides match TRBD2. Germline trimming cut 5 bases from V and 1 base from J; bases unmatched to any gene: 6. Per germline, CDR1 SGHTA and CDR2 FQGTGA. The CDR3 loop spans 15 amino acids. The CDR3 is CASSPGLVGTDTQYF. The CDR3 DNA follows: TGTGCCAGCAGCCCTGGACTAGTTGGCACAGATACGCAGTATTTT.

This clonotype appeared many times. This chain joins TRBV28 and TRBJ1-6, with 9 nucleotides matching TRBD1. CDR3 length: 15 amino acids. Looked up from germline, CDR1 is MDHEN and CDR2 is SYDVKM. With V trimmed by 10 bases and J by 10 bases, 14 bases remained unmatched. In DNA, the CDR3 is TGTGCCACCCTGGGAGAGGGGACAGGGAAATCACCCCTCCACTTT. Amino acid sequence: CATLGEGTGKSPLHF.